The next 15 T cell receptor beta chains were all read from a single sample in a study of T cell responses to AZD1222 COVID-19 vaccine. The method was immunoSEQ multiplex PCR; TCRdb's version includes in-frame clones alone and lacks a portion of them. Seen here are about 180,000 clones, roughly 92% observed once, and the top ten hold around 1.6%. This specimen consisted of peripheral blood, obtained 28 days after the second AZD1222 dose. The receptor set was obtained from an adult who received the AZD1222 COVID-19 vaccine.

The chain couples TRBV6-5 to TRBJ1-2, with D perhaps TRBD1 (5 bases). Germline V gene sequence: CDR1 MNHEY, CDR2 SVGAGI. CDR3 size: 13 residues. Trimming took 1 base from V and 7 from J, leaving 10 bases between them. The CDR3 DNA sequence: TGTGCCAGCAGTTACTTGGGGGAGGGTGGCTACACCTTC. It yields the protein CASSYLGEGGYTF.

The chain recombines TRBV11-3 with TRBJ2-1; 8 bases match TRBD2. The length of the CDR3 is 16 residues. Germline lookup yields CDR1 SGHNT and CDR2 YENEEA. Unmatched junction bases numbered 3, after V lost 2 bases and J lost 0 bases. The CDR3 bases are TGTGCCAGCAGCTTAAGCAGCGGGAGCTCCTACAATGAGCAGTTCTTC. This gives the protein CASSLSSGSSYNEQFF.

The chain employs TRBV28 and TRBJ2-3, with 7 positions matching TRBD1. J gave up 7 bases and V 10 bases, and 17 bases lay outside the gene matches. Germline V CDR1 and CDR2: MDHEN, SYDVKM. There are 15 residues in the CDR3. CDR3 amino acids: CATQWTRQGRNTQYF. CDR3 nucleotide sequence: TGTGCCACCCAATGGACGAGACAGGGACGAAATACGCAGTATTTT.

V gene TRBV19 combines with J gene TRBJ1-1; D is unclear. Trimming removed 3 bases from V and 0 bases from J, with 11 bases in between. Germline V CDR1 and CDR2: LNHDA, SQIVND (reference sequence). The CDR3 spans 15 residues. The CDR3 spells CASSMEFLLNTEAFF. The CDR3 DNA reads as TGTGCCAGTAGTATGGAGTTTCTTTTGAACACTGAAGCTTTCTTT. The variable domain in full, completed from reference TRBV19 and TRBJ1-1, reads DGGITQSPKYLFRKEGQNVTLSCEQNLNHDAMYWYRQDPGQGLRLIYYSQIVNDFQKGDIAEGYSVSREKKESFPLTVTSAQKNPTAFYLCASSMEFLLNTEAFFGQGTRLTVV.

This chain joins TRBV12-3 or TRBV12-4 and TRBJ2-1; a possible D gene is TRBD2 (5 bases). V was pared by 8 bases and J by 0 bases, with 8 bases between. This CDR3 is built from 13 residues. CDR3 in DNA: TGTGCCAGCCGGACTTCCTCCTACAATGAGCAGTTCTTC. It encodes CASRTSSYNEQFF.

V is TRBV4-1 and J is TRBJ2-3, with D perhaps TRBD1 or TRBD2 (5 bases each). The germline V and J ends were trimmed by 0 bases and 3 bases, with 19 bases remaining between them. The CDR3 runs to 18 residues. Germline-derived CDR1 and CDR2 are MGHRA and YSYEKL. The CDR3 DNA reads as TGCGCCAGCAGCCAAGAGTCCGAGGGGTTGGACTTTACAGATACGCAGTATTTT. This sequence encodes CASSQESEGLDFTDTQYF.

The chain has TRBV5-1 and TRBJ1-1; tentative D call: TRBD1 (5 bases). V dropped 1 base and J dropped 2 bases, with 15 bases sitting between them. The CDR3 loop spans 16 amino acids. Germline loops: CDR1 SGHRS, CDR2 YFSETQ. This CDR3 is CASSLNPTDRNTEAFF. CDR3 nucleotides: TGCGCCAGCAGCTTGAACCCGACAGATCGTAACACTGAAGCTTTCTTT.

The chain uses TRBV5-5 and TRBJ1-6; possibly TRBD1 for D (6 bases). Germline V lookup: CDR1 SGHKS, CDR2 YYEKEE (reference sequence). CDR3 size: 14 residues. V was shortened by 0 bases and J by 7 bases, with 8 bases between the two germline ends. CDR3 in DNA: TGTGCCAGCAGCTTGGTGGACAGAAATTCACCCCTCCACTTT. It translates to CASSLVDRNSPLHF.

Note on this clone: A junction end diverges from the germline sequence, so it may reflect a read error. The V and J genes are TRBV20-1 and TRBJ1-4; D perhaps matches TRBD1 (5 bases). The CDR3 covers 10 residues. Germline loops: CDR1 DFQATT, CDR2 SNEGSKA (reference sequence). The CDR3 here is CSATGGAHSF. The CDR3 DNA sequence: TGCAGTGCTACCGGAGGGGCCCATTCTTTT.

The chain couples TRBV27 to TRBJ2-7, with TRBD1 matching 10 bases. The CDR3 length is 14 residues. Losses at the gene ends were 5 bases for V and 6 bases for J; bases not matched to a gene: 7. The germline CDR1 and CDR2 sequences are MNHEY and SMNVEV (reference sequence). The CDR3 spells CASSIPGQGFEQYF. DNA for the CDR3: TGTGCCAGCAGTATTCCGGGACAGGGGTTCGAGCAGTACTTC.

V usage is TRBV5-1 and J usage is TRBJ1-1, with D possibly TRBD1 on 6 matching bases. V dropped 7 bases and J dropped 1 base, with 11 bases sitting between them. The CDR3 sequence is 13 residues long. Per the germline V gene, CDR1 is SGHRS and CDR2 is YFSETQ. The CDR3, as DNA: TGCGCCAGCCGCGAGACAGGGAACACTGAAGCTTTCTTT. Translated, it gives CASRETGNTEAFF.

In its sample, this clone was seen once. The rearrangement links TRBV6-5 to TRBJ1-1, with no clear D. This CDR3 has 14 amino acids. V was shortened by 10 bases and J by 1 base, with 16 bases between the two germline ends. The V gene's germline CDR1 is MNHEY and CDR2 SVGAGI. This chain's CDR3 is CATNIGGPNTEAFF. In nucleotides, the CDR3 is TGTGCCACCAATATAGGAGGGCCGAACACTGAAGCTTTCTTT.

This chain links TRBV6-2 or TRBV6-3 with TRBJ1-5, with TRBD1 as a possible D gene (6 bases). Trimming removed 4 bases from V and 2 bases from J, with 15 bases in between. This CDR3 has 16 amino acids. CDR1 is MNHEY, CDR2 SVGEGT, per germline. The CDR3 DNA reads as TGTGCCAGCAGTTTGTGGGGGGCATATGGCAATCAGCCCCAGCATTTT. This translates into CASSLWGAYGNQPQHF.

The CDR3 DNA follows: TGCGCCAGCAGCTTGGTGTTCGTCGGGGGCGGAAAGACCCAGTACTTC. It codes for CASSLVFVGGGKTQYF. This chain connects TRBV5-1 to TRBJ2-5, with D tentatively TRBD1 or TRBD2 (6 bases each). V was trimmed by 0 bases and J by 6 bases, leaving 18 bases between them. The CDR3 length is 16 residues. CDR1 and CDR2 (germline): SGHRS, YFSETQ.

The rearrangement joins TRBV5-4 to TRBJ2-7; 7 bases agree with TRBD2. The CDR3 totals 14 residues. The V gene's germline CDR1 is SGHNT and CDR2 YYREEE (reference sequence). V lost 4 bases and J lost 0; bases outside the gene matches: 4. Here the CDR3 reads CASSLPGGSYEQYF. CDR3 nucleotides: TGTGCCAGCAGCCTACCGGGGGGCTCCTACGAGCAGTACTTC. The full variable domain, with the rest looked up from reference TRBV5-4 and TRBJ2-7, is ETGVTQSPTHLIKTRGQQVTLRCSSQSGHNTVSWYQQALGQGPQFIFQYYREEENGRGNFPPRFSGLQFPNYSSELNVNALELDDSALYLCASSLPGGSYEQYFGPGTRLTVT.